Listed here is a single T cell receptor (beta chain). The source of the sample is a study of blood T cell repertoires in COVID-19. Study-wide context: Both acute and convalescent COVID-19 samples were obtained from the United States, Italy and Spain. The cDNA or gDNA used as material had been derived from T cells, B-cell-depleted T cells, or PBMCs.

In the study's own analysis: Scientists estimated how many nucleated cells there were by amplifying reference gene primers. Produced via immunoSEQ multiplex PCR; TCRdb's table is partial and in-frame only. V and J calls and clone size come straight from that table; D and trimming were deduced from the DNA. The profile covers 90,000 to 130,000 clones, with roughly 79% appearing a single time and roughly 16% taken by the ten largest. Sequencing input: peripheral blood. The sequence was collected from a woman of 80 years or more with active or convalescent COVID-19.

The CDR3 nucleotides read TGTGCCAGCACCAAACTTTTCGGGAGCTCCTACGAGCAGTACTTC. It translates to CASTKLFGSSYEQYF. The chain employs TRBV6-5 and TRBJ2-7; tentatively, D is TRBD2 (6 bases). V gave up 7 bases and J gave up 0 bases, with 16 bases separating them. Per germline, CDR1 MNHEY and CDR2 SVGAGI. This CDR3 is built from 15 residues.